Below, 7 T cell receptor beta chains from the same sample are listed, as sequenced in a study of T cells in Graves' hyperthyroidism and ophthalmopathy. The investigators amplified TCR beta CDR3 regions from RNA transcripts. The TCR CDR3 was amplified in a first-round RT-PCR using the HTBI primer set. TCRdb ran MiXCR on the multiplex PCR reads and lists one entry per CDR3 protein. Of some 460,000 distinct CDR3 sequences listed, less than 20% are singletons. The sequenced sample consisted of blood. The receptors were sampled from a woman younger than 35 with Graves' hyperthyroidism.

This clonotype was counted many times. The CDR3 region has the DNA TGTGCCAGCAGACCACCGAACACTGAAGCTTTCTTT. Its protein product is CASRPPNTEAFF. The chain is built from TRBV6-1 and TRBJ1-1; D is ambiguous. The germline V and J ends were trimmed by 6 bases and 1 base, with 6 bases remaining between them. This CDR3 is 12 amino acids long. Germline values: CDR1 MNHNS, CDR2 SASEGT.

The table lists this clonotype with many counts. The V and J genes are TRBV2 and TRBJ1-5; D not resolved. CDR1 is SNHLY, CDR2 FYNNEI, per germline. This CDR3 has 14 residues. V lost 10 bases and J lost 9, with 22 bases in between. CDR3 amino acids: CATTRDRRGGPQHF. For the CDR3, the DNA is TGTGCCACCACCCGCGACCGCCGTGGTGGGCCCCAGCATTTT.

This clonotype was counted between two and nine times. J is TRBJ1-2 and V is TRBV11-1; 7 bases are a match to TRBD1. The trim removed 6 bases at V and 7 bases at J, leaving 5 bases unmatched. The CDR3 is made up of 12 amino acids. Germline V gives CDR1 SGHAT, CDR2 FQDESV (reference sequence). DNA for the CDR3: TGTGCCAGCAGTCAGGAGGGGGCTGGCTACACCTTC. It translates to CASSQEGAGYTF.

The chain couples TRBV27 to TRBJ2-7; D is possibly TRBD1 or TRBD2 (6 bases each). CDR3 length: 16 residues. Germline V gene lookup returns CDR1 MNHEY and CDR2 SMNVEV (reference sequence). V lost 6 bases and J 3 bases, leaving 21 bases between the germline ends. CDR3 DNA sequence: TGTGCCAGCAGCCGTCTGGGGGGACAAGATAACTACGAGCAGTACTTC. Protein product: CASSRLGGQDNYEQYF.

This rearrangement joins TRBV10-3 to TRBJ2-5; TRBD1 matches 9 bases. The V segment lost 6 bases and the J segment 7 bases; nucleotides outside the gene matches: 21. The germline CDR1 and CDR2 sequences are ENHRY and SYGVKD. This CDR3 comprises 18 residues. The CDR3 DNA sequence: TGTGCCATCAGCCACACCATTCCCGGGACAGGGTCTAGGGGGACCCAGTACTTC. This translates into CAISHTIPGTGSRGTQYF.

There are many counts of this clonotype. The chain uses TRBV7-9 and TRBJ2-7; 9 bases are a match to TRBD1. V shed 5 bases, J shed 5 bases, and the junction held 7 bases outside the gene matches. CDR3 length: 14 residues. Germline CDR1 SEHNR, CDR2 FQNEAQ (reference sequence). CDR3 nucleotide sequence: TGTGCCAGCAGCCCACCGGGACAGGGTAACGAGCAGTACTTC. It encodes CASSPPGQGNEQYF.

This clonotype has at least ten counts. The chain carries TRBV28 and TRBJ2-1, with D perhaps given as TRBD1 or TRBD2 (5 bases each). This CDR3 is 15 amino acids long. Germline assignment: CDR1 MDHEN and CDR2 SYDVKM. V lost 10 bases and J lost 0, with 16 bases in between. This CDR3 reads CATSGTGSSYNEQFF. The DNA of the CDR3 is TGTGCCACCTCCGGGACGGGGAGCTCCTACAATGAGCAGTTCTTC.